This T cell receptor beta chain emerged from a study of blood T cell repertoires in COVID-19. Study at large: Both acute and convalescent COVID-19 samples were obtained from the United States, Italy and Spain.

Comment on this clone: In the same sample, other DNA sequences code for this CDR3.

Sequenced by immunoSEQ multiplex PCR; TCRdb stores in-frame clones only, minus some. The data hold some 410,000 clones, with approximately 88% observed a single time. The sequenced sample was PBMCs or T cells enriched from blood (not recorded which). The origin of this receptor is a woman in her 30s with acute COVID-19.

The DNA of the CDR3 is TGTGCCAGCTCACCGGACACGAACTATGGCTACACCTTC. Its protein product is CASSPDTNYGYTF. The rearrangement joins TRBV18 to TRBJ1-2; D is possibly TRBD1 (5 bases). Germline loops: CDR1 KGHSH, CDR2 LQKENI. The CDR3 extends over 13 amino acids. Trimming removed 3 bases from V and 2 bases from J, with 7 bases in between.